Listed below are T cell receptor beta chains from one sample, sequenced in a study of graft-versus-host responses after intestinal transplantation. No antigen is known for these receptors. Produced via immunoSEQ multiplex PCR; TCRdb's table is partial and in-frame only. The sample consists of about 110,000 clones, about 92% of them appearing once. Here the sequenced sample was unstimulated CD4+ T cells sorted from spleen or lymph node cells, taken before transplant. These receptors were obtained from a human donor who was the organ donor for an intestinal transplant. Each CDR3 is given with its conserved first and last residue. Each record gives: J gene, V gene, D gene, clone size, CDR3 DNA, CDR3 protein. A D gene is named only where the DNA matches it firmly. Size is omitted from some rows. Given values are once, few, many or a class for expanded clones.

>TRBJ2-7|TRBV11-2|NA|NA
TGTGCCAGCATCAATAAACCGGGACGATCGTTCTACGAGCAGTACTTC
CASINKPGRSFYEQYF
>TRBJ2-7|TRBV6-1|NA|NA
TGTGCCAGCAGTGAAGCTAGATACTACGAGCAGTACTTC
CASSEARYYEQYF
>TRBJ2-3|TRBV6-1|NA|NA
TGTGCCAGCAGGGGTAGCGGCACAGATACGCAGTATTTT
CASRGSGTDTQYF
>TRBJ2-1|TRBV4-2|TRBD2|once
TGTGCCAGCAGCCAAGAGTCATATAGCGGGACGCCCTACAATGAGCAGTTCTTC
CASSQESYSGTPYNEQFF
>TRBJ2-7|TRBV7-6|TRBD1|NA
TGTGCCAGCAGCCCGGGACAGATCTACGAGCAGTACTTC
CASSPGQIYEQYF
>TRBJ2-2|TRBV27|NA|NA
TGTGCCAGCAGTTCGGGTTGGGGGCAGTGGACCGGGGAGCTGTTTTTT
CASSSGWGQWTGELFF
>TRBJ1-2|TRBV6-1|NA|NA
TGTGCCAGCAACCCCGGACAGAGCTATGGCTACACCTTC
CASNPGQSYGYTF
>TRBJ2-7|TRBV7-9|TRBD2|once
TGTGCCAGCAGCTTAATAATGCGGTGGGGGGGAGAAGGCGAGCAGTACTTC
CASSLIMRWGGEGEQYF
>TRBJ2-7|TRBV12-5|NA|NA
TGTGCTAGTGCCCGAGGAGCAGGGTCTTCCTACGAGCAGTACTTC
CASARGAGSSYEQYF
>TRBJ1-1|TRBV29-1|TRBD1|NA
TGCAGCGTTCGCGAGACAGGGATGGGCACTGAAGCTTTCTTT
CSVRETGMGTEAFF
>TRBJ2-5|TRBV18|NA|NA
TGTGCCAGCTCACGATCGGGTGCAGACTCAGAGACCCAGTACTTC
CASSRSGADSETQYF
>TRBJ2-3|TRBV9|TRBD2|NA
TGTGCCAGCAGCGTAGGGGCCGGGGGACTAGCGGGAGAAACAGATACGCAGTATTTT
CASSVGAGGLAGETDTQYF
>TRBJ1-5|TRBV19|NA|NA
TGTGCCAGTAAGGGGCGATCCCTTAAAAATCAGCCCCAGCATTTT
CASKGRSLKNQPQHF
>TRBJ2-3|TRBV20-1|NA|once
TGCAGTGCCCCGACGGGAGATACGCAGTATTTT
CSAPTGDTQYF
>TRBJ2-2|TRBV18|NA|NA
TGTGCCAGCTCACCACCGAACAGGGCGGTAACCGGGGAGCTGTTTTTT
CASSPPNRAVTGELFF
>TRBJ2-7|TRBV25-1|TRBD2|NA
TGTGCCAGCACCGTAGCGGGAGCGTCCGAGCAGTACTTC
CASTVAGASEQYF
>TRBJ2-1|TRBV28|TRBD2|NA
TGTGCCAGCAGTTTGGCGACTAGCGGGAGGGTTAACAATGAGCAGTTCTTC
CASSLATSGRVNNEQFF
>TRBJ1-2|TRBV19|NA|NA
TGTGCCAGTAGTCCTAGACTCAGGGCCCCCTCCTCTGGCTACACCTTC
CASSPRLRAPSSGYTF
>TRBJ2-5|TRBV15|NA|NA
TGTGCCACCAGCAGAGTTACAGGGAGGGAGACCCAGTACTTC
CATSRVTGRETQYF
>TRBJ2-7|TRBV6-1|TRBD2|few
TGTGCCAGCAGTGGACAGCGGGAGAGGGAGCAGTACTTC
CASSGQREREQYF
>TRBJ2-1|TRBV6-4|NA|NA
TGTGCCAGCAGTGCTGGTCGGGGGAATGAGCAGTTCTTC
CASSAGRGNEQFF
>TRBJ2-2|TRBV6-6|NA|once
TGTGCCAGCAGCGCGACAGAGCGCACCGGGGAGCTGTTTTTT
CASSATERTGELFF
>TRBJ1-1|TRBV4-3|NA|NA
TGCGCCAGCAGCCAAGCTCAAATTACAGGGACTGAAGCTTTCTTT
CASSQAQITGTEAFF
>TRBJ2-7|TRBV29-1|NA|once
TGCAGCGTGGCTGAGGGGGGGGCCAACGAGCAGTACTTC
CSVAEGGANEQYF
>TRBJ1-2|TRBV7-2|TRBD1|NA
TGTGCCAGCAGCGCAGGGACAGGGGGCAACTATGGCTACACCTTC
CASSAGTGGNYGYTF
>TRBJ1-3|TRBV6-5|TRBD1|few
TGTGCCAGCAGCAAAGACAGGGGGTCCGGAAACACCATATATTTT
CASSKDRGSGNTIYF
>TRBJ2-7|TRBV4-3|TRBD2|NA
TGCGCCAGCAGCCAAGGGGACTACTGTCTCTCCTACGAGCAGTACTTC
CASSQGDYCLSYEQYF
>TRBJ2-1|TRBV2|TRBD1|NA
TGTGCCAGCAGTGTGACCAGGACAGGTTCCCTCGGTGAGCAGTTCTTC
CASSVTRTGSLGEQFF
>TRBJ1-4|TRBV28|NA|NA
TGTGCCAGCACGACAGGCTACTCAACTAATGAAAAACTGTTTTTT
CASTTGYSTNEKLFF
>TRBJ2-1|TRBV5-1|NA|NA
TGCGCCAGCAGCTGGGTCCTACCGAACAATGAGCAGTTCTTC
CASSWVLPNNEQFF
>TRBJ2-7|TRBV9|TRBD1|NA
TGTGCCAGCAGCGGCTACAGGGGATTGTTCAACGAGCAGTACTTC
CASSGYRGLFNEQYF
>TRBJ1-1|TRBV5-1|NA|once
TGCGCCAGCAGCTTGGTCGACGGCACTGAAGCTTTCTTT
CASSLVDGTEAFF
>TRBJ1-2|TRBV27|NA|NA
TGTGCCAGCAGCAAAGTGGCAGGGGAGAAGGGTGGCTACACCTTC
CASSKVAGEKGGYTF
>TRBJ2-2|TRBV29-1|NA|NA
TGCAGCATACAAACAGGGTACACCGGGGAGCTGTTTTTT
CSIQTGYTGELFF
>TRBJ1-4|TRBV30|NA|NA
TGTGCCTGGTCGGGGAGGGGAAATGAAAAACTGTTTTTT
CAWSGRGNEKLFF
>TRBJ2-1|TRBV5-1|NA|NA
TGCGCCAGCAGCATTAGCGGAGGCGCGTCCTACAATGAGCAGTTCTTC
CASSISGGASYNEQFF
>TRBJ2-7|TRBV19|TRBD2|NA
TGTGCCAGTAGTATCCGGCTAGCGGGGGCCTACGAGCAGTACTTC
CASSIRLAGAYEQYF
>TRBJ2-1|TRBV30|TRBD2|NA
TGTGCCTGGAGGAAGCGGGGGGTCAATGAGCAGTTCTTC
CAWRKRGVNEQFF
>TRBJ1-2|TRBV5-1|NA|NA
TGCGCCAGCAGCCCAAGACAGGATCATGGCTACACCTTC
CASSPRQDHGYTF
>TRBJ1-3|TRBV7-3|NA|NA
TGTGCCAGCAGCCAAGGTGGACCGCCAAACACCATATATTTT
CASSQGGPPNTIYF
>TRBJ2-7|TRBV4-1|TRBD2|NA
TGCGCCAGCAGCCGGACTAGCGGGGTTTACGAGCAGTACTTC
CASSRTSGVYEQYF
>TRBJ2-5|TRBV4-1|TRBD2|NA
TGCGCCAGCAGCCTCAACGCGGGAGTTGAGACCCAGTACTTC
CASSLNAGVETQYF
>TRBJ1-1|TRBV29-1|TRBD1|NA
TGCAGCGCCACCGGGACAGGGAATGAGGTGGCTTTCTTT
CSATGTGNEVAFF
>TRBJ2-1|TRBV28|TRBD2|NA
TGTGCCAGCAGCCCTAGCGGGAGTATGTACAATGAGCAGTTCTTC
CASSPSGSMYNEQFF
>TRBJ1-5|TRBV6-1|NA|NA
TGTGCCAGCAGTGAATTCTGGGATCAGCCCCAGCATTTT
CASSEFWDQPQHF
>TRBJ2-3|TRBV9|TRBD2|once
TGTGCCAGCAGCGTACGGACTAGCGGGACGGATACGCAGTATTTT
CASSVRTSGTDTQYF
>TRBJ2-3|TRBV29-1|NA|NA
TGCAGCGTTGAAGGTTGGGTCAGCACAGATACGCAGTATTTT
CSVEGWVSTDTQYF